A selection of T cell receptor beta chains follows, all from one sample in a study of blood T cell repertoires in COVID-19. Measured with immunoSEQ multiplex PCR; TCRdb has only the in-frame clones, and not every one. The table has hundreds of thousands of clones, around 86% seen once; the top ten hold roughly a sixth. Sequencing was performed on PBMCs or T cells enriched from blood (not recorded which). These receptors were taken from a man between 18 and 29 years old who had recovered from COVID-19. Each CDR3 is given without its conserved first and last residue. Size is stated for part of the rows, as once, few or many counts, or as a class when the clone is expanded.

J gene: TRBJ2-7; V gene: TRBV10-3; clone size: -; CDR3 protein: AISTQGSYEQY
J gene: TRBJ2-7; V gene: TRBV27; clone size: -; CDR3 protein: ASSLRGRNYEQY
J gene: TRBJ1-2; V gene: TRBV6-1; clone size: -; CDR3 protein: ASSEWEGELYGYT
J gene: TRBJ1-6; V gene: TRBV28; clone size: -; CDR3 protein: ASSSLGLSSYNSPLH
J gene: TRBJ2-7; V gene: TRBV5-5; clone size: -; CDR3 protein: ASSLALAVFYEQY
J gene: TRBJ2-5; V gene: TRBV5-4; clone size: once; CDR3 protein: ASSTIQGWGLAGVETQY
J gene: TRBJ1-1; V gene: TRBV7-2; clone size: -; CDR3 protein: ASSVGTGRLNTEAF
J gene: TRBJ2-1; V gene: TRBV6-5; clone size: -; CDR3 protein: ASSPQRGSYNEQF
J gene: TRBJ1-3; V gene: TRBV5-1; clone size: -; CDR3 protein: ASSPGDSGNTIY
J gene: TRBJ1-1; V gene: TRBV5-1; clone size: -; CDR3 protein: ASSFRDRGLSEAF
J gene: TRBJ2-7; V gene: TRBV18; clone size: -; CDR3 protein: ASSGRTGQRDEQY
J gene: TRBJ2-5; V gene: TRBV28; clone size: -; CDR3 protein: ASTMGGLEGETQY
J gene: TRBJ2-1; V gene: TRBV9; clone size: -; CDR3 protein: ASGGTVINEQF
J gene: TRBJ1-1; V gene: TRBV15; clone size: once; CDR3 protein: ATSAQADGGKAF
J gene: TRBJ2-7; V gene: TRBV5-1; clone size: -; CDR3 protein: ASSLQPTGGEQY
J gene: TRBJ2-6; V gene: TRBV28; clone size: -; CDR3 protein: ASSSGTGANVLT
J gene: TRBJ1-2; V gene: TRBV7-9; clone size: -; CDR3 protein: ASSSRGQDYAGYT
J gene: TRBJ2-5; V gene: TRBV19; clone size: -; CDR3 protein: ASSIVSAQETQY
J gene: TRBJ1-2; V gene: TRBV11-2; clone size: -; CDR3 protein: ASSLGTGRYGYT
J gene: TRBJ1-4; V gene: TRBV3-1/TRBV3-2; clone size: -; CDR3 protein: ASSQDPQGAEEKLF
J gene: TRBJ2-7; V gene: TRBV6-5; clone size: -; CDR3 protein: ATGTNYFYEQY
J gene: TRBJ1-5; V gene: TRBV19; clone size: -; CDR3 protein: ASSIGAQPQH
J gene: TRBJ2-7; V gene: TRBV27; clone size: -; CDR3 protein: ASSRRRVGDYEQY
J gene: TRBJ2-1; V gene: TRBV27; clone size: -; CDR3 protein: ASSLYEGVRLYNEQF
J gene: TRBJ1-6; V gene: TRBV6-5; clone size: -; CDR3 protein: ASSYAGFQNSPLH
J gene: TRBJ2-6; V gene: TRBV5-1; clone size: -; CDR3 protein: ASSLRQASGANVLT
J gene: TRBJ2-7; V gene: TRBV7-2; clone size: once; CDR3 protein: ASSLGSAGSYEQY
J gene: TRBJ1-1; V gene: TRBV5-1; clone size: -; CDR3 protein: ASSLVQGAATEAF
J gene: TRBJ1-1; V gene: TRBV11-2; clone size: -; CDR3 protein: ASSLQGLITEAF
J gene: TRBJ2-7; V gene: TRBV11-2; clone size: -; CDR3 protein: ASTNRQGGPYEQY
J gene: TRBJ1-4; V gene: TRBV29-1; clone size: -; CDR3 protein: SGLEGRGEKLF
J gene: TRBJ1-2; V gene: TRBV11-2; clone size: few; CDR3 protein: ASSLTVGALNYGYT
J gene: TRBJ1-1; V gene: TRBV24-1; clone size: -; CDR3 protein: ATSDEMNTEAF
J gene: TRBJ1-3; V gene: TRBV4-2; clone size: -; CDR3 protein: ATEAGNTIY
J gene: TRBJ1-2; V gene: TRBV6-5; clone size: -; CDR3 protein: ASRSPGTGDYGYT
J gene: TRBJ2-1; V gene: TRBV25-1; clone size: -; CDR3 protein: ASTSSYNEQF
J gene: TRBJ2-7; V gene: TRBV6-1; clone size: -; CDR3 protein: ASSEVARHSYEQY
J gene: TRBJ1-5; V gene: TRBV3-1/TRBV3-2; clone size: -; CDR3 protein: ASSQVLGANQPQH
J gene: TRBJ1-1; V gene: TRBV5-1; clone size: -; CDR3 protein: ASSFYPAGNTEAF
J gene: TRBJ2-3; V gene: TRBV18; clone size: -; CDR3 protein: ASSPPTSGGTDTQY